The 11 T cell receptor beta chains below all came from one sample that was sequenced in a study of tumor-infiltrating lymphocytes in primary liver carcinoma. DNA and RNA were both co-extracted from 20-30 mg of bulk tissue that had not been sorted. The authors made TCR beta cDNA from around 500 ng total RNA with a constant-region primer. Amplification in three nested multiplex PCR rounds with slightly modified ARM-PCR gave rise to TCR beta libraries. It was with TRBV1-TRBV30 forward primers and a C-beta reverse primer that the first two PCR rounds were run, at around 9 cycles each. TCRdb called the multiplex PCR reads again in MiXCR, with one record for every CDR3 protein. This sample has approximately 80,000 distinct CDR3 sequences; roughly two thirds occur once, and the top ten carry 26%. The sequencing sample was made of tumor-adjacent normal liver tissue. The receptor set was obtained from a man aged 35-49 years with primary liver carcinoma and hepatitis B virus infection.

The J gene is TRBJ2-2, the V gene TRBV6-1; TRBD2 matches at 7 bases. The CDR3 runs 13 residues. In germline, CDR1 is MNHNS, CDR2 SASEGT. V was pared by 7 bases and J by 5 bases, with 4 bases of the junction left unmatched. CDR3 sequence reads: CASIDGGTGELFF. As DNA, the CDR3 is TGTGCCAGCATTGACGGGGGGACCGGGGAGCTGTTTTTT.

A remark on this clonotype: The CDR3 carries no conserved terminal phenylalanine or tryptophan, so it likely arises from a read error. The CDR3: CASSFLSPITDTQYL. CDR3 nucleotides: TGTGCCAGCAGCTTTCTCTCACCTATCACAGATACGCAGTATTTA. V and J are TRBV11-2 and TRBJ2-3; D is ambiguous. The CDR3 contains 15 residues. The V end lost 3 bases, the J end lost 2 bases, and 12 bases lay between the germline ends. Germline V gene data show CDR1 as SGHAT and CDR2 as FQNNGV.

This clonotype was counted between two and nine times. One end of the junction does not line up with germline, which may come from a read error. The chain carries TRBV5-6 and TRBJ1-5; possible D gene TRBD1, 5 bases. Germline loops: CDR1 SGHDT, CDR2 YYEEEE. The CDR3 contains 14 residues. CDR3 sequence reads: CASSLAGRGQPQHF. The CDR3 nucleotides read TGTGCAAGCAGCTTGGCAGGGAGAGGTCAGCCCCAGCATTTT. Full variable domain (outside the CDR3, taken from reference TRBV5-6 and TRBJ1-5): DAGVTQSPTHLIKTRGQQVTLRCSPKSGHDTVSWYQQALGQGPQFIFQYYEEEERQRGNFPDRFSGHQFPNYSSELNVNALLLGDSALYLCASSLAGRGQPQHFGDGTRLSIL.

The chain employs TRBV4-3 and TRBJ1-2; D is unclear. With 9 bases removed from V and 4 bases from J, the gap between germline ends came to 21 bases. Germline CDR1 is LGHNA and CDR2 is YSLEER. This CDR3 has 15 amino acids. CDR3 sequence (DNA): TGCGCCAGTTGCCAAGATGGAAGGCAGGTCTATGGCTACACCTTC. Protein product: CASCQDGRQVYGYTF.

J is TRBJ2-7 and V is TRBV9; D is unclear. V was shortened by 9 bases and J by 4 bases, with 23 bases between the two germline ends. Germline values: CDR1 SGDLS, CDR2 YYNGEE. The CDR3 runs 15 residues. Written as DNA, the CDR3 is TGTGCCAACAGTACCTTAAACGGGCCGTCTTACGAGCAGTACTTC. It encodes CANSTLNGPSYEQYF.

V usage is TRBV4-1 and J usage is TRBJ1-1; 8 bases align to TRBD1. Germline V lookup: CDR1 MGHRA, CDR2 YSYEKL. V lost 3 bases, J lost 4 bases, and 10 bases stayed unmatched. The CDR3 extends over 16 amino acids. The chain's CDR3 is CASSQDVQGATTEAFF. As DNA, the CDR3 is TGCGCCAGCAGCCAGGATGTGCAGGGGGCGACCACTGAAGCTTTCTTT.

As regards this clonotype: Just one base apart from a much larger clone, this may be a read error. The V call is TRBV28, the J call TRBJ2-5, with 7 bases identical to TRBD2. This CDR3 has 15 amino acids. In germline, CDR1 is MDHEN, CDR2 SYDVKM. V shed 5 bases, J shed 4 bases, and the junction held 10 bases outside the gene matches. The CDR3 loop is CASSPRGGRSETQYF. The CDR3 bases are TGTGCCAGCAGTCCGCGGGGCGGGAGATCAGAGACCCAGTACTTC. The full variable domain, completed using reference TRBV28 and TRBJ2-5, is DVKVTQSSRYLVKRTGEKVFLECVQDMDHENMFWYRQDPGLGLRLIYFSYDVKMKEKGDIPEGYSVSREKKERFSLILESASTNQTSMYLCASSPRGGRSETQYFGPGTRLLVL.

This clonotype was counted a single time. One junction end does not reproduce the germline sequence, and a read error may be involved. The J gene is TRBJ2-1, the V gene TRBV14; D is possibly TRBD1 (5 bases). The CDR3 covers 16 residues. Per the germline V gene, CDR1 is SGHDN and CDR2 is FVKESK. The CDR3 is CASSAPGDSSCNEQFF. CDR3 nucleotide sequence: TGTGCTAGCAGCGCACCAGGAGACAGCTCCTGCAATGAGCAGTTCTTC.

Turning to this clonotype: The junction does not match germline at one end; this may be a read error. This rearrangement joins TRBV4-3 to TRBJ2-7; 9 positions agree with TRBD2. The germline V gene encodes CDR1 LGHNA and CDR2 YSLEER. CDR3 length: 16 amino acids. DNA for the CDR3: TGCGCCGGCAGCCAAGTCATAAGCGGGAGGAGTTACGAGAAGTACTTC. Protein sequence: CAGSQVISGRSYEKYF.

Regarding this clonotype: A much larger clone differs from this one at a single base, so this may be a read error. This chain links TRBV5-5 with TRBJ2-3; D is possibly TRBD1 or TRBD2 (5 bases each). Germline loops: CDR1 SGHKS, CDR2 YYEKEE (reference sequence). The CDR3 has 15 residues. Here the CDR3 reads CASSSGTASIDTQYF. For the CDR3, the DNA is TGTGCCAGCAGCTCCGGGACGGCTAGCATAGATACGCAGTATTTT.

The genes are TRBV27 and TRBJ2-7, with 10 bases lining up with TRBD2. The CDR3 consists of 14 residues. The junction had 6 bases not matched to a gene; V was cut back by 5 bases and J by 5 bases. Germline values: CDR1 MNHEY, CDR2 SMNVEV (reference sequence). The CDR3 region is CASSPGTSDHEQYF. CDR3 bases: TGTGCCAGCAGTCCTGGGACTAGCGATCACGAGCAGTACTTC.